What follows are 32 T cell receptor beta chains derived from one specimen sequenced in a study of response to subunit inactivated influenza vaccine. TCRdb itself ran the RT-PCR reads through MiXCR, one entry per CDR3 protein. There are 860,000 or so distinct CDR3 sequences in the sample; around 20% occur only once, and around 9.6% lies in the top ten. The material sequenced was PBMCs from blood, taken around 5 days after vaccination. All receptors come from a man between 50 and 59 years old who received an inactivated influenza vaccine.

The sample holds many counts of this clonotype. The chain uses TRBV12-3 or TRBV12-4 and TRBJ2-1, with unresolved D. The V gene lost 7 bases and the J gene lost 6 bases, with 22 bases spanning the gap. The CDR3 loop spans 16 amino acids. CDR3 sequence: CASKLVGMLWSNEQFF. In DNA form, the CDR3 reads TGTGCCAGCAAGTTGGTGGGGATGTTATGGAGCAATGAGCAGTTCTTC.

This clonotype was seen at least ten times. This chain joins TRBV7-2 and TRBJ2-1, with D perhaps TRBD1 or TRBD2 (5 bases each). The germline V gene has CDR1 SGHTA and CDR2 FQGNSA. V dropped 6 bases and J dropped 5 bases, with 11 bases sitting between them. This CDR3 contains 13 residues. This chain's CDR3 is CASRLGPNNEQFF. The CDR3 coding sequence is TGTGCCAGCAGATTGGGACCAAACAATGAGCAGTTCTTC.

This clonotype has a handful of counts. The chain employs TRBV11-2 and TRBJ1-1; D possibly corresponds to TRBD1 (5 bases). The V gene lost 0 bases and the J gene lost 2 bases, with 16 bases spanning the gap. From germline, CDR1 is SGHAT and CDR2 FQNNGV. This CDR3 is 17 amino acids long. In DNA form, the CDR3 reads TGTGCCAGCAGCTTAGATCCCGGTGGAGGGGAAAACACTGAAGCTTTCTTT. It codes for CASSLDPGGGENTEAFF.

The chain recombines TRBV20-1 with TRBJ1-1, with D perhaps matching TRBD1 (6 bases). V was pared by 6 bases and J by 7 bases, with 21 bases between. The CDR3 sequence is 14 residues long. CDR1 and CDR2 (germline): DFQATT, SNEGSKA (reference sequence). CDR3 sequence (DNA): TGCAGTGCCACGGATCAAACGGGGGCTCGTGAAGCTTTCTTT. Encoded protein: CSATDQTGAREAFF.

This clonotype was picked up many times. V is TRBV12-3 or TRBV12-4 and J is TRBJ2-3; D possibly corresponds to TRBD2 (5 bases). The V and J ends lost 6 bases and 4 bases respectively, with 20 bases between them. The CDR3 extends over 16 amino acids. The DNA for the CDR3 is TGTGCCAGCAGCCTTATGGTAGCGACCAGCCCAGATACGCAGTATTTT. Protein sequence: CASSLMVATSPDTQYF.

This clonotype was picked up many times. The chain joins TRBV24-1 to TRBJ2-1, with D perhaps given as TRBD1 or TRBD2 (5 bases each). The CDR3 spans 18 residues. Germline V CDR1 and CDR2: KGHDR, SFDVKD. V dropped 0 bases and J dropped 4 bases, with 18 bases sitting between them. Written as DNA, the CDR3 is TGTGCCACCAGTGATTTGGGGACGGACGAATTAGGTTACAATGAGCAGTTCTTC. Amino acid sequence: CATSDLGTDELGYNEQFF.

The chain employs TRBV6-2 or TRBV6-3 and TRBJ1-2; TRBD1 might be the D (6 bases). V was clipped by 6 bases and J by 5 bases, with 19 bases between them. The CDR3 spans 15 residues. CDR1 is MNHEY and CDR2 is SVGEGT in the germline V gene. This chain's CDR3 is CASRATDSGLYGYTF. CDR3 nucleotides: TGTGCCAGCAGAGCGACGGACAGCGGCCTATATGGCTACACCTTC.

The sample holds a few counts of this clonotype. The DNA of the CDR3 is TGCAGCGTTGCAGGCGCCTCGAACACCGGGGAGCTGTTTTTT. Its protein product is CSVAGASNTGELFF. The chain has TRBV29-1 and TRBJ2-2; D gene unclear. CDR1 SQVTM and CDR2 ANQGSEA come from the germline V gene. V dropped 4 bases and J dropped 0 bases, with 9 bases sitting between them. CDR3 size: 14 residues.

The V gene is TRBV20-1, the J gene TRBJ1-2, with TRBD1 matching over 7 bases. CDR1 is DFQATT and CDR2 is SNEGSKA in the germline V gene (reference sequence). The CDR3 sequence is 17 residues long. The ends lost 2 bases at V and 7 bases at J; junction bases unmatched: 19. The CDR3 loop reads CSARSPGQNSFRGGYTF. The CDR3 DNA is TGCAGTGCTAGATCCCCGGGACAGAATTCTTTTAGGGGTGGCTACACCTTC.

The rearrangement uses TRBV12-3 or TRBV12-4 and TRBJ2-4; D might be TRBD1 (6 bases). Trimming shortened V by 1 base and J by 6 bases, and 16 bases separated the two germline ends. The CDR3 has 16 residues. This chain's CDR3 is CASSLGQEILRNIQYF. The CDR3 DNA reads as TGTGCCAGCAGTTTAGGACAGGAGATCCTGAGAAACATTCAGTACTTC.

The chain combines TRBV6-1 with TRBJ2-7; 9 bases fit TRBD2. Germline-derived CDR1 and CDR2 are MNHNS and SASEGT. CDR3 size: 15 residues. V lost 7 bases to trimming and J lost 1 base; unmatched junction nucleotides: 8. CDR3 DNA sequence: TGTGCCAGCACCGTTAGCGGGGGCAGGTCCTACGAGCAGTACTTC. Translation: CASTVSGGRSYEQYF.

The chain has TRBV20-1 and TRBJ2-2, with 8 nucleotides matching TRBD1. The CDR3 is made up of 14 amino acids. Germline V CDR1 and CDR2: DFQATT, SNEGSKA (reference sequence). V lost 2 bases and J lost 5; bases outside the gene matches: 4. DNA for the CDR3: TGCAGTGCTAGAAAAAACAGGGGGACCGGGGAGCTGTTTTTT. Translated, it gives CSARKNRGTGELFF.

This chain connects TRBV11-2 to TRBJ2-7; 11 nucleotides align to TRBD1. This CDR3 spans 16 amino acids. CDR1 is SGHAT, CDR2 FQNNGV, per germline. J lost 3 bases, V lost 4 bases, and 8 bases had no gene match. CDR3 sequence: CASSSRTGGGFYEQYF. For the CDR3, the DNA is TGTGCCAGCAGCTCACGGACAGGGGGCGGGTTCTACGAGCAGTACTTC.

This clonotype occurred a few times. The chain employs TRBV10-3 and TRBJ2-7, with 8 bases identical to TRBD1. Germline trimming cut 4 bases from V and 3 bases from J; bases unmatched to any gene: 11. Germline V gene sequence: CDR1 ENHRY, CDR2 SYGVKD. The CDR3 is 16 amino acids. As DNA, the CDR3 is TGTGCCATCAGTGGAGGACAGGGCTCTCAGTTCTACGAGCAGTACTTC. Protein sequence: CAISGGQGSQFYEQYF.

The chain links TRBV7-2 to TRBJ2-2; weak D call: TRBD2 (6 bases). V was pared by 1 base and J by 4 bases, with 13 bases between. Germline CDR1 reads SGHTA; CDR2 reads FQGNSA. CDR3 length: 16 residues. In DNA form, the CDR3 reads TGTGCCAGCAGCTTAGATACCGGGAGCCCCACCGGGGAGCTGTTTTTT. Residues: CASSLDTGSPTGELFF. The variable domain in full, completed from reference TRBV7-2 and TRBJ2-2, reads GAGVSQSPSNKVTEKGKDVELRCDPISGHTALYWYRQSLGQGLEFLIYFQGNSAPDKSGLPSDRFSAERTGGSVSTLTIQRTQQEDSAVYLCASSLDTGSPTGELFFGEGSRLTVL.

The gene calls are TRBV16 and TRBJ2-7; the D is unclear. V lost 0 bases, J lost 2 bases, and 8 bases lay in between. Per germline, CDR1 KGHSY and CDR2 FQNENV. The CDR3 has 14 residues. The CDR3 region has the DNA TGTGCCAGCAGCCAATCGTCGCTTCCCTACGAGCAGTACTTC. Translation: CASSQSSLPYEQYF.

The chain combines TRBV6-5 with TRBJ1-1, with D maybe TRBD1 (5 bases). The CDR3 runs to 13 residues. Germline CDR1 reads MNHEY; CDR2 reads SVGAGI. V was clipped by 1 base and J by 11 bases, with 14 bases between them. CDR3 region: CASSYFGSGGAFF. DNA of the CDR3: TGTGCCAGCAGTTACTTTGGGTCCGGGGGGGCTTTCTTT.

As for this clonotype: Mismatch with germline at one junction end may stem from a read error. The chain's CDR3 is CASSSYPSGQGKTYGQYF. In DNA form, the CDR3 reads TGTGCCAGCAGCTCCTACCCTTCGGGACAGGGAAAAACTTACGGGCAGTACTTC. The V and J genes are TRBV5-6 and TRBJ2-7; TRBD1 matches 9 bases. In germline, CDR1 is SGHDT, CDR2 YYEEEE. This CDR3 is 18 amino acids long.

This chain uses TRBV18 with TRBJ2-1; 7 bases agree with TRBD2. This CDR3 is 14 amino acids long. With 1 base clipped from V and 8 bases from J, the junction kept 5 bases outside the gene matches. Germline CDR1 reads KGHSH; CDR2 reads LQKENI. CDR3 sequence (DNA): TGTGCCAGCTCACCACGGGGAGGGTTTGATGAGCAGTTCTTC. Encoded protein: CASSPRGGFDEQFF.

Note on this clonotype: A read error may account for a junction end that differs from germline. The CDR3 bases are TGCGGCGTTGCTCCGAATAGCGCCAATGAGCAGTTCTTC. As protein: CGVAPNSANEQFF. The V gene is TRBV29-1, the J gene TRBJ2-1, with D tentatively TRBD2 (5 bases). Germline CDR1 SQVTM, CDR2 ANQGSEA. CDR3 length: 13 residues.

This clonotype was counted only a few times. V is TRBV20-1 and J is TRBJ1-2; 8 bases line up with TRBD1. The CDR3 is 13 amino acids. The junction had 7 bases not matched to a gene; V was cut back by 3 bases and J by 7 bases. Germline values: CDR1 DFQATT, CDR2 SNEGSKA (reference sequence). The CDR3 sequence is CSASSRQGRGYTF. For the CDR3, the DNA is TGCAGTGCTAGTTCGAGACAGGGGCGTGGCTACACCTTC.

The V call is TRBV28, the J call TRBJ2-2, with D perhaps assigned TRBD1 or TRBD2 (5 bases each). There are 16 residues in the CDR3. Deletions cut 7 bases from V and 4 bases from J, with 19 bases between. The germline V gene encodes CDR1 MDHEN and CDR2 SYDVKM. CDR3 protein: CASTTGTTASTGELFF. The CDR3 DNA reads as TGTGCCAGCACTACCGGGACCACTGCAAGCACCGGGGAGCTGTTTTTT.

The genes are TRBV6-1 and TRBJ2-5; 9 bases fit TRBD2. The CDR3 is made up of 17 amino acids. J gave up 2 bases and V 4 bases, and 11 bases lay outside the gene matches. Germline V gene sequence: CDR1 MNHNS, CDR2 SASEGT. The CDR3 region has the DNA TGTGCCAGCAGTGCAGGGTCTCTAGCGGGGAGTCAAGAGACCCAGTACTTC. This encodes CASSAGSLAGSQETQYF.

The rearrangement links TRBV24-1 to TRBJ1-5; D possibly corresponds to TRBD1 (6 bases). CDR3 length: 16 residues. Germline loops: CDR1 KGHDR, CDR2 SFDVKD. V lost 5 bases and J 0 bases, leaving 13 bases between the germline ends. CDR3 in DNA: TGTGCCACCAGTGCCGGGGGGGGCACTAGCAATCAGCCCCAGCATTTT. Protein product: CATSAGGGTSNQPQHF.

This clonotype has only a few counts. The CDR3 sequence is CASSFTGSDGELFF. Written as DNA, the CDR3 is TGTGCCAGCAGCTTTACAGGGTCCGACGGGGAGCTGTTTTTT. J is TRBJ2-2 and V is TRBV11-3; perhaps TRBD1 as D (6 bases). Looked up from germline, CDR1 is SGHNT and CDR2 is YENEEA. V lost 3 bases, J lost 7 bases, and 12 bases lay in between. This CDR3 spans 14 amino acids. The complete variable domain, with remaining parts taken from reference TRBV11-3 and TRBJ2-2, reads EAGVVQSPRYKIIEKKQPVAFWCNPISGHNTLYWYLQNLGQGPELLIRYENEEAVDDSQLPKDRFSAERLKGVDSTLKIQPAELGDSAVYLCASSFTGSDGELFFGEGSRLTVL.

There are a few counts of this clonotype. The chain employs TRBV29-1 and TRBJ2-7; 7 bases are shared with TRBD1. The CDR3 contains 14 residues. V shed 4 bases, J shed 3 bases, and the junction held 9 bases outside the gene matches. Germline V gene lookup returns CDR1 SQVTM and CDR2 ANQGSEA. The CDR3 is CSVGRQGTVYEQYF. As DNA, the CDR3 is TGCAGCGTTGGAAGGCAGGGGACAGTCTACGAGCAGTACTTC.

The rearrangement links TRBV7-2 to TRBJ1-2, with 12 positions matching TRBD1. CDR3 length: 16 residues. Germline V gene sequence: CDR1 SGHTA, CDR2 FQGNSA. With 5 bases clipped from V and 5 bases from J, the junction kept 9 bases outside the gene matches. The CDR3 DNA follows: TGTGCCAGCAGCACGGCGGGACAGGGGGCTGGGTATGGCTACACCTTC. It encodes CASSTAGQGAGYGYTF.

This clonotype was detected a few times. The chain is built from TRBV20-1 and TRBJ1-2; D is perhaps TRBD1 (6 bases). The V end lost 5 bases, the J end lost 4 bases, and 17 bases lay between the germline ends. CDR3 size: 14 residues. Germline V lookup: CDR1 DFQATT, CDR2 SNEGSKA (reference sequence). The CDR3 loop is CSAVGGGRTYGYTF. The CDR3 region has the DNA TGCAGTGCTGTTGGGGGGGGGCGGACCTATGGCTACACCTTC.

The chain recombines TRBV4-3 with TRBJ1-1, with 7 bases aligning to TRBD1. The ends lost 4 bases at V and 6 bases at J; junction bases unmatched: 5. CDR3 length equals 13 residues. The germline CDR1 and CDR2 sequences are LGHNA and YSLEER. The DNA of the CDR3 is TGCGCCAGCAGCCGCCGACAGGGCTCTGAAGCTTTCTTT. Its protein is CASSRRQGSEAFF.

At least ten counts were recorded for this clonotype. The chain uses TRBV10-3 and TRBJ2-3; possible D gene TRBD2, 5 bases. Trimming shortened V by 8 bases and J by 4 bases, and 10 bases separated the two germline ends. The germline V gene encodes CDR1 ENHRY and CDR2 SYGVKD. CDR3 length: 12 residues. This CDR3 reads CAIEGDSDTQYF. In DNA, the CDR3 is TGTGCCATCGAGGGAGATTCAGATACGCAGTATTTT.

This clonotype was seen at least ten times. The chain recombines TRBV12-3 or TRBV12-4 with TRBJ2-5, with 11 positions matching TRBD1. The CDR3 extends over 14 amino acids. V was clipped by 5 bases and J by 4 bases; unmatched bases: 3. The CDR3 DNA is TGTGCCAGCAGTGGGGACAGGGGGTCAGAGACCCAGTACTTC. Its translation is CASSGDRGSETQYF.

V usage is TRBV6-5 and J usage is TRBJ2-1; D gene ambiguous. V was clipped by 3 bases and J by 6 bases, with 15 bases between them. CDR1 and CDR2 (germline): MNHEY, SVGAGI. There are 15 residues in the CDR3. As DNA, the CDR3 is TGTGCCAGCAGTTATTCAGGAACGTTTACCAATGAGCAGTTCTTC. As protein: CASSYSGTFTNEQFF.